This TCR beta chain was captured by sequencing in a study of cytomegalovirus exposure and HLA in healthy donors. About the study: In a previous analysis, around 120 million unique TCR beta sequences were found from 150 million to 200 million T cells.

The PCR had 60 Vbeta and 13 Jbeta primers. The data were produced by immunoSEQ multiplex PCR, yet TCRdb's version contains in-frame clones alone and is incomplete. This sample contains some 120,000 clones. Details on this clone: Its antigen is still unknown.

The CDR3 extends over 15 amino acids. Germline V gives CDR1 LNHDA, CDR2 SQIVND (reference sequence). V dropped 2 bases and J dropped 5 bases, with 13 bases sitting between them. Study-wide results and limits: In terms of immune exposure information, only CMV serostatus was available. Later work found that TCR association rates differed between HLA loci; DRB1 had the most and HLA-C the fewest. Later analysis showed most CMV-associated TCR beta chains appearing HLA-restricted.

This TCR was sampled from a man between 40 and 49 years old in good health and CMV-seropositive. The chain uses TRBV19 and TRBJ2-1; weak D call: TRBD1 (5 bases). Source material: PBMCs. CDR3 protein: CASSIQGQRNNEQFF. CDR3 DNA sequence: TGTGCCAGTAGTATACAGGGCCAAAGGAACAATGAGCAGTTCTTC.